Listed below are T cell receptor beta chains from one sample, sequenced in a study of follicular helper T cells after annual influenza vaccination. Data came from immunoSEQ multiplex PCR; TCRdb stores just in-frame clones and leaves some out. This table holds 9,900 or so clones, less than 80% found once. Sequencing used CXCR5- memory CD4+ T cells sorted from blood, obtained 6 weeks after influenza vaccination. These receptors were taken from an adult who received the influenza vaccine. The CDR3 runs from the conserved cysteine through the conserved F or W. D genes are given only for firm matches. Expanded clones get a size class; other rows say once, few or many, or leave the size out.

J gene: TRBJ2-3; D gene: .; V gene: TRBV9; clone size: .; CDR3 protein: CASSVRGGGVSDTQYF; CDR3 DNA: TGTGCCAGCAGCGTACGTGGGGGCGGGGTCTCAGATACGCAGTATTTT
J gene: TRBJ1-1; D gene: .; V gene: TRBV5-1; clone size: few; CDR3 protein: CASSPVTNTEAFF; CDR3 DNA: TGCGCCAGCAGCCCGGTAACAAACACTGAAGCTTTCTTT
J gene: TRBJ1-2; D gene: .; V gene: TRBV11-3; clone size: .; CDR3 protein: CASSLRGSYGYTF; CDR3 DNA: TGTGCCAGCAGCTTAAGGGGTAGCTATGGCTACACCTTC
J gene: TRBJ1-2; D gene: TRBD1; V gene: TRBV19; clone size: .; CDR3 protein: CATSPQGASYGYTF; CDR3 DNA: TGTGCCACTAGCCCTCAGGGGGCTAGTTATGGCTACACCTTC
J gene: TRBJ2-7; D gene: TRBD2; V gene: TRBV4-3; clone size: once; CDR3 protein: CASSLSQLPTSGGRYEQYF; CDR3 DNA: TGCGCCAGCAGCCTCTCCCAGCTCCCCACTAGCGGGGGTCGCTACGAGCAGTACTTC
J gene: TRBJ2-3; D gene: TRBD2; V gene: TRBV6-1; clone size: .; CDR3 protein: CASSGTSGGAYDTQYF; CDR3 DNA: TGTGCCAGCAGTGGGACTAGCGGGGGGGCTTACGATACGCAGTATTTT
J gene: TRBJ1-4; D gene: .; V gene: TRBV5-4; clone size: .; CDR3 protein: CASSAANEKLFF; CDR3 DNA: TGTGCCAGCAGCGCGGCTAATGAAAAACTGTTTTTT
J gene: TRBJ2-5; D gene: .; V gene: TRBV6-5; clone size: .; CDR3 protein: CASGPSVQETQYF; CDR3 DNA: TGTGCCAGCGGTCCCTCAGTCCAAGAGACCCAGTACTTC
J gene: TRBJ2-2; D gene: .; V gene: TRBV18; clone size: .; CDR3 protein: CASSPPTGELFF; CDR3 DNA: TGTGCCAGCTCACCCCCCACCGGGGAGCTGTTTTTT
J gene: TRBJ2-2; D gene: .; V gene: TRBV25-1; clone size: .; CDR3 protein: CASSEWGRTSTGELFF; CDR3 DNA: TGTGCCAGCAGTGAATGGGGCAGAACGAGCACCGGGGAGCTGTTTTTT
J gene: TRBJ1-6; D gene: .; V gene: TRBV4-1; clone size: .; CDR3 protein: CASSQGRGGFDNSPLHF; CDR3 DNA: TGCGCCAGCAGCCAAGGGCGAGGAGGATTCGATAATTCACCCCTCCACTTT
J gene: TRBJ2-7; D gene: TRBD1; V gene: TRBV6-5; clone size: .; CDR3 protein: CASSYSGTASYEQYF; CDR3 DNA: TGTGCCAGCAGTTACTCCGGGACAGCCTCCTACGAGCAGTACTTC
J gene: TRBJ1-2; D gene: .; V gene: TRBV6-5; clone size: .; CDR3 protein: CASSLMGRGSGYTF; CDR3 DNA: TGTGCCAGCAGTCTGATGGGGCGTGGATCTGGCTACACCTTC
J gene: TRBJ1-2; D gene: TRBD1; V gene: TRBV11-3; clone size: few; CDR3 protein: CASSFGTAYGYTF; CDR3 DNA: TGTGCCAGCAGCTTCGGGACAGCCTATGGCTACACCTTC
J gene: TRBJ2-5; D gene: .; V gene: TRBV5-4; clone size: .; CDR3 protein: CASSLAGTEVQYF; CDR3 DNA: TGTGCCAGCAGCTTGGCCGGGACTGAAGTCCAGTACTTC
J gene: TRBJ2-7; D gene: .; V gene: TRBV10-1; clone size: .; CDR3 protein: CASWTPHRSVNLGPPYSLQYF; CDR3 DNA: TGCGCCTCATGGACCCCACACAGGTCAGTCAATTTGGGGCCCCCCTATAGTCTGCAGTACTTC